These T cell receptor beta chains were read from a single sample in a study of tumor T cells in aggressive B-cell lymphoma. Sequencing was performed with immunoSEQ multiplex PCR; in TCRdb, only in-frame clones are kept and a portion is missing. The table records some 2,100 clones, roughly 87% of them present only once. Sequencing was done on a sample of tumor tissue. The receptors originated from an adult with diffuse large B cell lymphoma. CDR3s include the opening cysteine and the closing phenylalanine or tryptophan. Each record gives: clone size, J gene, D gene, V gene, CDR3 protein, CDR3 DNA. A D gene is named only where the DNA matches it firmly. For some rows the clone size is stated as once, few or many, or as a class when expanded; others skip it.

NA TRBJ2-7 TRBD2 TRBV30 CAWRPGTTSSYEQYF TGTGCCTGGAGGCCTGGGACTACCAGCTCCTACGAGCAGTACTTC
NA TRBJ2-5 NA TRBV28 CASSFPPGYQETQYF TGTGCCAGCAGTTTCCCCCCGGGGTACCAAGAGACCCAGTACTTC
NA TRBJ2-1 TRBD1 TRBV5-8 CASSAGTAGRRVF TGTGCCAGCAGCGCCGGGACAGCCGGACGGAGAGTCTTC
NA TRBJ2-7 TRBD1 TRBV27 CASSGTGGYEQYF TGTGCCAGCAGCGGGACAGGGGGATACGAGCAGTACTTC
NA TRBJ2-2 TRBD2 TRBV7-2 CASSFLGGGRTGELFF TGTGCCAGCAGCTTTTTGGGCGGGGGGCGCACCGGGGAGCTGTTTTTT
NA TRBJ2-2 TRBD2 TRBV19 CASRISGILTNTGELFF TGTGCCAGTAGAATTAGCGGGATCTTGACGAACACCGGGGAGCTGTTTTTT
NA TRBJ1-1 NA TRBV15 CATSIPPGGNTEAFF TGTGCCACCAGCATCCCACCGGGGGGGAACACTGAAGCTTTCTTT
NA TRBJ2-2 TRBD1 TRBV5-1 CASSLEPGQWNTGELFF TGCGCCAGCAGCCTCGAACCGGGACAGTGGAACACCGGGGAGCTGTTTTTT
few TRBJ1-1 NA TRBV2 CASRHSTEAFF TGTGCCAGCAGACACAGCACTGAAGCTTTCTTT
NA TRBJ1-5 NA TRBV7-8 CASSTDRNQPQHF TGTGCCAGCAGCACTGACAGGAATCAGCCCCAGCATTTT
NA TRBJ2-5 TRBD1 TRBV27 CASRKGQLQETQYF TGTGCCAGCAGGAAGGGACAGCTCCAAGAGACCCAGTACTTC
NA TRBJ2-5 TRBD2 TRBV7-2 CASSPGSRGGQETQYF TGTGCCAGCAGCCCGGGGTCGCGGGGGGGCCAAGAGACCCAGTACTTC
NA TRBJ2-5 NA TRBV7-2 CASGGARETQYF TGTGCCAGCGGGGGGGCGAGAGAGACCCAGTACTTC
NA TRBJ1-1 NA TRBV6-5 CASSYSQYSTEAFF TGCGCCAGCAGTTATAGTCAATATAGCACTGAAGCTTTCTTT
NA TRBJ2-1 TRBD1 TRBV27 CASSLLGYDRDNEQFF TGTGCCAGCAGTTTATTAGGGTACGACAGGGACAATGAGCAGTTCTTC